The rows below give T cell receptor beta chains drawn from one sample of a study of PD-1 blockade in classical Hodgkin lymphoma. Libraries were prepared by immunoSEQ multiplex PCR; TCRdb keeps only in-frame clonotypes and omits some of them. The table records around 50,000 clones, about three quarters of them present only once. This specimen was peripheral blood mononuclear cells (PBMCs), taken before the fourth cycle of nivolumab. The receptors were sampled from a human donor with classical Hodgkin lymphoma. The CDR3 runs from the conserved cysteine through the conserved F or W. D genes are given only for firm matches. Only part of the rows carry a size: once, few, many, or a class if the clone is expanded.

j_gene | d_gene | abundance | v_gene | CDR3aa | CDR3nt
TRBJ1-2 | TRBD1 | - | TRBV27 | CASSTRQGSYGYTF | TGTGCCAGCAGTACCCGACAGGGATCCTATGGCTACACCTTC
TRBJ2-1 | - | once | TRBV19 | CASSRELSYNEQFF | TGTGCCAGTTCTAGAGAACTATCCTACAATGAGCAGTTCTTC
TRBJ2-2 | - | once | TRBV6-6 | CASSYRTTGELFF | TGTGCCAGCAGTTACCGCACTACCGGGGAGCTGTTTTTT
TRBJ2-1 | - | - | TRBV6-5 | CASSWTEGNEQFF | TGTGCCAGCAGTTGGACGGAGGGAAATGAGCAGTTCTTC
TRBJ2-7 | - | - | TRBV7-2 | CASSRDGFYEQYF | TGTGCCAGCAGCCGGGACGGATTCTACGAGCAGTACTTC
TRBJ2-3 | - | - | TRBV6-5 | CASSYSRTQATQYF | TGTGCCAGCAGTTACTCGAGGACTCAGGCTACGCAGTATTTT
TRBJ2-1 | - | once | TRBV6-5 | CASRPRGNEQFF | TGTGCCAGCAGGCCTCGGGGCAATGAGCAGTTCTTC
TRBJ1-5 | - | - | TRBV29-1 | CSASTQPNQPQHF | TGCAGCGCTAGTACGCAGCCCAATCAGCCCCAGCATTTT
TRBJ2-4 | TRBD2 | - | TRBV9 | CASSPGGLAGRGNIQYF | TGTGCCAGCAGCCCGGGAGGACTAGCGGGACGTGGAAACATTCAGTACTTC
TRBJ2-3 | - | - | TRBV5-1 | CASSLGTGEGDGNTQYF | TGCGCCAGCAGCTTGGGAACGGGAGAAGGGGATGGAAATACGCAGTATTTT
TRBJ2-7 | TRBD1 | - | TRBV5-4 | CASSLGTGSSYEQYF | TGTGCCAGCAGCTTAGGGACAGGGAGCTCCTACGAGCAGTACTTC
TRBJ2-7 | TRBD1 | - | TRBV7-9 | CASSPGTGGNEQYF | TGTGCCAGCAGCCCCGGGACAGGGGGTAACGAGCAGTACTTC
TRBJ2-3 | TRBD2 | - | TRBV27 | CASSLRSAGGPGRSDTQYF | TGTGCCAGCAGTTTACGATCAGCGGGAGGGCCGGGGAGGTCAGATACGCAGTATTTT
TRBJ1-2 | - | few | TRBV28 | CASWGGGYGYTF | TGTGCCAGCTGGGGGGGAGGATATGGCTACACCTTC
TRBJ2-3 | TRBD2 | - | TRBV28 | CASSHGLAGGSSTDTQYF | TGTGCCAGCAGCCACGGACTAGCGGGAGGGTCCAGCACAGATACGCAGTATTTT
TRBJ2-7 | - | - | TRBV29-1 | CSAALTSYEQYF | TGCAGCGCCGCTTTGACCTCTTACGAGCAGTACTTC
TRBJ2-7 | TRBD2 | - | TRBV11-2 | CASSLASGSYEQYF | TGTGCCAGCAGCTTGGCTAGCGGGAGCTACGAGCAGTACTTC
TRBJ2-5 | - | - | TRBV30 | CAWSVHRGVQETQYF | TGTGCCTGGAGTGTACATCGCGGAGTCCAAGAGACCCAGTACTTC
TRBJ2-1 | - | - | TRBV7-2 | CASTLSGPLVEQFF | TGTGCCAGCACCTTATCGGGCCCTTTGGTTGAGCAGTTCTTC
TRBJ2-1 | TRBD2 | once | TRBV6-1 | CASSVSLAGGPYNEQFF | TGTGCCAGCAGTGTTTCCTTAGCGGGAGGGCCCTACAATGAGCAGTTCTTC
TRBJ2-1 | TRBD2 | - | TRBV14 | CASSTRLAGEQFF | TGTGCCAGCAGCACTCGACTAGCCGGTGAGCAGTTCTTC
TRBJ1-5 | - | - | TRBV28 | CASSLAGGNQPQHF | TGTGCCAGCAGTTTAGCAGGAGGCAATCAGCCCCAGCATTTT
TRBJ1-2 | - | - | TRBV30 | CAWSVGGDTDHYGYTF | TGTGCCTGGAGTGTAGGTGGGGACACCGACCACTATGGCTACACCTTC
TRBJ2-1 | - | few | TRBV9 | CASSVVGVSRDEQFF | TGTGCCAGCAGCGTAGTAGGGGTTTCAAGGGATGAGCAGTTCTTC
TRBJ1-4 | - | few | TRBV2 | CASSEDGIVGEKLFF | TGTGCCAGCAGTGAGGACGGGATTGTAGGTGAAAAACTGTTTTTT
TRBJ1-2 | TRBD1 | - | TRBV5-1 | CASSLGDRAAVRYTF | TGCGCCAGCAGCTTGGGGGACAGGGCCGCCGTGCGCTACACCTTC
TRBJ2-3 | - | - | TRBV4-1 | CASSQDPLLDTQYF | TGCGCCAGCAGCCAAGATCCCCTCTTGGATACGCAGTATTTT
TRBJ1-5 | - | few | TRBV6-1 | CASSVEGYQPQHF | TGTGCCAGCAGTGTTGAGGGTTATCAGCCCCAGCATTTT
TRBJ2-7 | - | - | TRBV2 | CASSDSPQAYF | TGTGCCAGCAGTGATTCTCCTCAAGCCTACTTC
TRBJ1-1 | TRBD1 | - | TRBV7-8 | CASSLDLTGATEAFF | TGTGCCAGCAGCTTAGATCTGACAGGGGCCACTGAAGCTTTCTTT
TRBJ2-1 | - | - | TRBV19 | CASTPWQGSHNEQFF | TGTGCCAGTACCCCGTGGCAGGGCAGCCACAATGAGCAGTTCTTC
TRBJ2-7 | TRBD2 | - | TRBV4-1 | CASSQVAGGDYEQYF | TGCGCCAGCAGCCAAGTTGCGGGAGGGGACTACGAGCAGTACTTC
TRBJ2-6 | - | - | TRBV6-5 | CASTSRGGANVLTF | TGTGCCAGCACCTCACGGGGTGGGGCCAACGTCCTGACTTTC
TRBJ2-5 | - | - | TRBV19 | CASNNMRGQETQYF | TGTGCCTCTAACAATATGAGGGGCCAAGAGACCCAGTACTTC
TRBJ1-2 | - | - | TRBV6-1 | CASMARALKYYGYTF | TGTGCCAGCATGGCCAGGGCCCTAAAATATTATGGCTACACCTTC
TRBJ1-2 | TRBD1 | once | TRBV5-8 | CASSFTGVYGYTF | TGTGCCAGCAGCTTCACAGGGGTCTATGGCTACACCTTC
TRBJ1-4 | - | - | TRBV5-5 | CASSFAGGQGNEKLFF | TGTGCCAGCAGCTTTGCGGGCGGGCAGGGCAATGAAAAACTGTTTTTT